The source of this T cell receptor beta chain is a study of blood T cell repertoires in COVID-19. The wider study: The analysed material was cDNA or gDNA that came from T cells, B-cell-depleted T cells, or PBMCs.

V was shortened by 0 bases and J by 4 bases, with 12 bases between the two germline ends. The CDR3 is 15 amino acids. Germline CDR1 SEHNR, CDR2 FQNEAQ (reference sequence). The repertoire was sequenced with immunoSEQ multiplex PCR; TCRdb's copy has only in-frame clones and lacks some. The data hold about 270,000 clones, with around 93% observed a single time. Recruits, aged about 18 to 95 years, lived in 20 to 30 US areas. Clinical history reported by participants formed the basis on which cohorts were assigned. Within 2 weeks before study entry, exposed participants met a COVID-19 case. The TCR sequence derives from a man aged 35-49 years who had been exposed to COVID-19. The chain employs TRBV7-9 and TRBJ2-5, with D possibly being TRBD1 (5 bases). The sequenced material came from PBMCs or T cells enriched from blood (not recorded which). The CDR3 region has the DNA TGTGCCAGCAGCTTAGCGGTCCGCAGGGTAGAGACCCAGTACTTC. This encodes CASSLAVRRVETQYF.